This T cell receptor (beta chain) stems from a study of cytotoxic CD8 clonotypes in ibrutinib-treated CLL. The data were produced by immunoSEQ multiplex PCR, yet TCRdb's version contains in-frame clones alone and is incomplete. The sample lists about 140,000 clones, about 84% seen once, with 6% to 9.5% in the top ten. A note on this clone: Its antigen remains unidentified.

J was trimmed by 2 bases and V by 10 bases; bases with no gene match: 3. Germline V lookup: CDR1 LNHDA, CDR2 SQIVND (reference sequence). There are 13 residues in the CDR3. Cryopreserved PBMCs supplied 1.5 to 2.5 micrograms of genomic DNA for TCR beta libraries. Study-level results: With treatment, public clonotypes, which were uncommon, either contracted or remained stable. Clonality was higher at baseline than in age-matched healthy donors and tracked circulating CD8+ T-cell counts.

The TCR sequence derives from a human donor with chronic lymphocytic leukemia. The chain is built from TRBV19 and TRBJ2-1; the match to TRBD2 covers 9 bases. Specimen: PBMCs, collected after 36 months of ibrutinib treatment. CDR3 DNA: TGTGCCACCGAGCGGGAGGCCTACAATGAGCAGTTCTTC. Translating gives CATEREAYNEQFF.